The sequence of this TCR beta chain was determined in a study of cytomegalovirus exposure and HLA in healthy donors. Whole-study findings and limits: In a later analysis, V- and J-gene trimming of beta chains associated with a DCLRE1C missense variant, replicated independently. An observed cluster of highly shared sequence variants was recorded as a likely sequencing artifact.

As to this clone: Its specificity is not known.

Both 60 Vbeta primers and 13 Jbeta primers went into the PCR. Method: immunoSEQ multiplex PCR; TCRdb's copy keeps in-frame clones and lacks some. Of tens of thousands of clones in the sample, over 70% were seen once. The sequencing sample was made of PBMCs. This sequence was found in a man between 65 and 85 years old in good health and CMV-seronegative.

CDR3 loop: CASSLRDRRYNQPQHF. CDR3 nucleotide sequence: TGTGCCAGCAGCTTAAGGGACAGACGCTACAATCAGCCCCAGCATTTT. The chain recombines TRBV7-2 with TRBJ1-5, with TRBD1 matching over 7 bases. Germline V gene sequence: CDR1 SGHTA, CDR2 FQGNSA. The V and J ends lost 2 bases and 3 bases, in that order; junction bases with no gene match: 7. The CDR3 has 16 amino acids.